This entry lists 6 T cell receptor beta chains sequenced from one sample in a study of blood T cell repertoires in COVID-19. Some clones are missing from TCRdb's copy, which holds only in-frame ones; the method was immunoSEQ multiplex PCR. This table holds around 200,000 clones, 78% found once. The sample consisted of peripheral blood. The receptors originated from a woman of 80 years or more with active or convalescent COVID-19.

The chain employs TRBV10-3 and TRBJ1-6; TRBD1 is a possible D gene (6 bases). This CDR3 spans 14 amino acids. Trimming removed 7 bases from V and 8 bases from J, with 15 bases in between. Germline CDR1 and CDR2: ENHRY and SYGVKD. The CDR3 sequence: CAIKGGYDYSPLHF. The CDR3 DNA is TGTGCCATCAAGGGGGGGTACGACTATTCACCCCTCCACTTT.

The J gene is TRBJ1-1, the V gene TRBV28, with D unresolved. The CDR3 runs 14 residues. Trimming took off 5 bases at V and 1 base at J, with 11 bases between the two ends. Germline-derived CDR1 and CDR2 are MDHEN and SYDVKM. CDR3 DNA: TGTGCCAGCAGTAATCCTCCGGGGAACACTGAAGCTTTCTTT. The encoded protein is CASSNPPGNTEAFF.

The chain employs TRBV2 and TRBJ1-4; D possibly corresponds to TRBD1 (5 bases). The germline V gene has CDR1 SNHLY and CDR2 FYNNEI. This CDR3 spans 14 amino acids. Deletions cut 8 bases from V and 8 bases from J, with 18 bases between. This chain's CDR3 is CASSNPGIQEKLFF. Here the CDR3 DNA reads TGTGCCAGCTCTAATCCAGGGATTCAAGAAAAACTGTTTTTT.

V and J are TRBV5-1 and TRBJ1-1; D perhaps matches TRBD1 (5 bases). Germline V gene lookup returns CDR1 SGHRS and CDR2 YFSETQ. Trimming took off 1 base at V and 2 bases at J, with 12 bases between the two ends. The CDR3 extends over 15 amino acids. The CDR3 region has the DNA TGCGCCAGCAGCTTGACCAGGGTGGGAAACACTGAAGCTTTCTTT. Translation gives CASSLTRVGNTEAFF.

The rearrangement links TRBV6-4 to TRBJ1-5; TRBD1 might be the D (5 bases). The CDR3 spans 19 residues. The V gene lost 6 bases and the J gene lost 4 bases, with 28 bases spanning the gap. Germline V gene data show CDR1 as MRHNA and CDR2 as SNTAGT. The CDR3 bases are TGTGCCAGCAGAAGTCATCCCCGTAGAGACAGCGCTCTGAATCAGCCCCAGCATTTT. Translation: CASRSHPRRDSALNQPQHF.

The CDR3 DNA reads as TGTGCCAGCAGCTTGGGAGGTCCCAGGGGTTTGGATCAGTTCTTC. It yields the protein CASSLGGPRGLDQFF. The chain employs TRBV5-4 and TRBJ2-1; a weak D match, TRBD1 (6 bases). This CDR3 contains 15 residues. Germline assignment: CDR1 SGHNT and CDR2 YYREEE (reference sequence). V was trimmed by 0 bases and J by 13 bases, leaving 20 bases between them.